The next 7 T cell receptor beta chains were all read from a single sample in a study of shared clonotypes between healthy human individuals. TCRdb's copy holds only in-frame clones and misses some; the assay was immunoSEQ multiplex PCR. Altogether 950,000 to 1,300,000 clones are present, under 80% being singletons, with the ten largest covering over 1.3%. What was sequenced was memory CD4+ T cells sorted from blood. Indicated subset: CD45RA-negative fraction. The receptor set was obtained from a man younger than 35 in good health.

This chain links TRBV10-3 with TRBJ2-7, with D possibly matching TRBD1 (5 bases). The CDR3 contains 12 residues. CDR1 ENHRY and CDR2 SYGVKD come from the germline V gene. The V end lost 4 bases, the J end lost 6 bases, and 10 bases lay between the germline ends. CDR3 sequence: CAISVKGLEQYF. In DNA form, the CDR3 reads TGTGCCATCAGTGTAAAGGGGCTCGAGCAGTACTTC.

The V gene is TRBV6-7, the J gene TRBJ2-1, with 8 bases aligning to TRBD2. TRBV6-7 is an open reading frame, and its role is uncertain. This CDR3 contains 14 residues. Trimming cost V 8 bases and J 4 bases; bases outside gene matches: 7. This chain's CDR3 is CASRYLAGYNEQFF. The CDR3 DNA reads as TGTGCCAGCCGCTATTTAGCGGGATACAATGAGCAGTTCTTC.

The rearrangement links TRBV7-9 to TRBJ1-4; a weak D match, TRBD1 (5 bases). The CDR3 runs 13 residues. CDR1 and CDR2 from the germline V gene are SEHNR and FQNEAQ (reference sequence). Deletions cut 5 bases from V and 10 bases from J, with 14 bases between. This chain's CDR3 is CASSLTEGRKLFF. The CDR3 nucleotides read TGTGCCAGCAGCCTTACCGAGGGGAGAAAACTGTTTTTT.

This clone was detected only once. The chain joins TRBV10-3 to TRBJ2-7; D gene ambiguous. This CDR3 region has 11 residues. Germline CDR1 reads ENHRY; CDR2 reads SYGVKD. The V and J ends lost 3 bases and 6 bases respectively, with 6 bases between them. CDR3 sequence (DNA): TGTGCCATCAGTGACTGGGCCGAGCAGTACTTC. Amino acid sequence: CAISDWAEQYF.

The chain links TRBV29-1 to TRBJ2-7; unclear D gene. Deletions cut 2 bases from V and 9 bases from J, with 17 bases between. Per the germline V gene, CDR1 is SQVTM and CDR2 is ANQGSEA. The CDR3 contains 13 residues. The CDR3 bases are TGCAGCGTTGAAATTTTCCCGGGTGGCGGGCAGTACTTC. It codes for CSVEIFPGGGQYF.

The rearrangement joins TRBV5-6 to TRBJ2-3; 8 bases are a match to TRBD2. V trimming: 4 bases; J trimming: 5 bases; junction bases outside the gene matches: 12. CDR1 is SGHDT, CDR2 YYEEEE, per germline. This CDR3 is built from 16 residues. CDR3 region: CASSLPGTRGVDTQYF. The CDR3 DNA sequence: TGTGCCAGCAGCCTTCCCGGGACTAGAGGCGTAGATACGCAGTATTTT. The full variable domain, rest sourced from reference TRBV5-6 and TRBJ2-3, is DAGVTQSPTHLIKTRGQQVTLRCSPKSGHDTVSWYQQALGQGPQFIFQYYEEEERQRGNFPDRFSGHQFPNYSSELNVNALLLGDSALYLCASSLPGTRGVDTQYFGPGTRLTVL.

The chain links TRBV5-1 to TRBJ1-2, with D maybe TRBD1 (6 bases). The germline CDR1 and CDR2 sequences are SGHRS and YFSETQ. This CDR3 comprises 14 residues. The V end lost 2 bases, the J end lost 2 bases, and 10 bases lay between the germline ends. The CDR3 nucleotides are TGCGCCAGCAGCTTAGGGACATCCAACTATGGCTACACCTTC. Amino acid sequence: CASSLGTSNYGYTF.